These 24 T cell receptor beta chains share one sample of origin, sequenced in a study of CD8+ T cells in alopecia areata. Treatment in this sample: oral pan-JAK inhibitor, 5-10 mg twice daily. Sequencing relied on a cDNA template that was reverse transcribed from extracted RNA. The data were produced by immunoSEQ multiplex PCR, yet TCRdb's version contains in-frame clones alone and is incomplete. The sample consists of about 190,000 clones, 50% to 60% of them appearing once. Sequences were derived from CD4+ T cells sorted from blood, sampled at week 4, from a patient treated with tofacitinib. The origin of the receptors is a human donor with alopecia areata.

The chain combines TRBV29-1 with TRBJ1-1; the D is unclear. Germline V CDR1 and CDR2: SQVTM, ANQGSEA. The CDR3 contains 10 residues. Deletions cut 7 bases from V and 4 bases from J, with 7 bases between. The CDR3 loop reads CSALTTEAFF. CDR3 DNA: TGCAGCGCCCTTACCACTGAAGCTTTCTTT.

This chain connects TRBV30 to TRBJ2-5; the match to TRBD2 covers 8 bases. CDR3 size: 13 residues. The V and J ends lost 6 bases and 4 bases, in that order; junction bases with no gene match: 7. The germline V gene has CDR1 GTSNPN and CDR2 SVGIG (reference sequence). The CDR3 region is CACPDGRGETQYF. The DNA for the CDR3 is TGTGCCTGCCCAGACGGGAGGGGAGAGACCCAGTACTTC. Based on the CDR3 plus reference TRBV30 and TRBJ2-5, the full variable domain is SQTIHQWPATLVQPVGSPLSLECTVEGTSNPNLYWYRQAAGRGLQLLFYSVGIGQISSEVPQNLSASRPQDRQFILSSKKLLLSDSGFYLCACPDGRGETQYFGPGTRLLVL.

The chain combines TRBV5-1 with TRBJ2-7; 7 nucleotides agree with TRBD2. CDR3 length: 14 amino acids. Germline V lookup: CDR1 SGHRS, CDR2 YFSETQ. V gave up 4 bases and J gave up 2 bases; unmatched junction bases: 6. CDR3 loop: CASSPVAGTYEQYF. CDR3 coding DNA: TGCGCCAGCAGCCCTGTAGCGGGTACCTACGAGCAGTACTTC.

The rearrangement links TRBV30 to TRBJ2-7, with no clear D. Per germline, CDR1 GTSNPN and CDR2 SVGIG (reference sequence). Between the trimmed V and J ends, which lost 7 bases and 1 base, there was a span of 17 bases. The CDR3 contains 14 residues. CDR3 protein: CAYLDISMSYEQYF. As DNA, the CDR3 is TGTGCCTACCTCGACATCAGTATGTCCTACGAGCAGTACTTC.

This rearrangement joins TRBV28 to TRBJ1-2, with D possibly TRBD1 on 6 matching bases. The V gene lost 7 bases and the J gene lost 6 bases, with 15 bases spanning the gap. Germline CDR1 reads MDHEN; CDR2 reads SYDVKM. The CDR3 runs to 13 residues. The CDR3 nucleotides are TGTGCCAGCACTCCAACAGGGTATGATGGCTACACCTTC. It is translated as CASTPTGYDGYTF.

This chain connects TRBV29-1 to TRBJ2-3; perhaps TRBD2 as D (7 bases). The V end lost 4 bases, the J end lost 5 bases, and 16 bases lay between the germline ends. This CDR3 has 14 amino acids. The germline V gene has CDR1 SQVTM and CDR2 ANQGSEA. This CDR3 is CSVAVLRGGDTQYF. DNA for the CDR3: TGCAGCGTTGCGGTGTTAAGGGGGGGAGATACGCAGTATTTT.

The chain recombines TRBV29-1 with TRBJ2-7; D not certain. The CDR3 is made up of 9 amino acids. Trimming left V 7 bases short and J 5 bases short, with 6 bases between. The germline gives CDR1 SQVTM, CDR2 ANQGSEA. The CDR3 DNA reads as TGCAGCGCCACGGACGAGCAGTACTTC. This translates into CSATDEQYF.

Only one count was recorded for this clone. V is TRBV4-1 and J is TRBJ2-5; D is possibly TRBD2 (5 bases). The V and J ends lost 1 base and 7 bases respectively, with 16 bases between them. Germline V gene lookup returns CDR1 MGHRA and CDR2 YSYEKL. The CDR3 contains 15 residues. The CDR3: CASSQGGLGGRTQYF. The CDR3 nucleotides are TGCGCCAGCAGCCAAGGCGGGTTGGGCGGGCGGACCCAGTACTTC.

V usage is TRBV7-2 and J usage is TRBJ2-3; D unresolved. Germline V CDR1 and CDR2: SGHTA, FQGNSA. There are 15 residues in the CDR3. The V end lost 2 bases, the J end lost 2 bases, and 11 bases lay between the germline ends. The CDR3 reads CASSLYTLTTDTQYF. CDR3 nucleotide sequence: TGTGCCAGCAGCTTATACACCCTCACCACAGATACGCAGTATTTT.

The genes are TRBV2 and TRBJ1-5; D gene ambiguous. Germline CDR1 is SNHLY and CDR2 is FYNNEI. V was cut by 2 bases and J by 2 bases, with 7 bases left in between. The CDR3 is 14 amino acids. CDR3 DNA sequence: TGTGCCAGCAGTGAATCGTATCGCAATCAGCCCCAGCATTTT. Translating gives CASSESYRNQPQHF.

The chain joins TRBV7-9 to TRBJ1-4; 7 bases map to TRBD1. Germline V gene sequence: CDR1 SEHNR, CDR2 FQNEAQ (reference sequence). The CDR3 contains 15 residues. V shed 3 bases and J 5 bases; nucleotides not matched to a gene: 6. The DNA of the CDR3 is TGTGCCAGCAGCTTGGGGGACAGCCCCAATGAAAAACTGTTTTTT. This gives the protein CASSLGDSPNEKLFF.

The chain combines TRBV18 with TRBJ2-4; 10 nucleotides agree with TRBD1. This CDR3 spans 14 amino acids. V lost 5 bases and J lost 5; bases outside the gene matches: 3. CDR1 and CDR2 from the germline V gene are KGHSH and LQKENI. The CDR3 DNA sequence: TGTGCCAGCTCATCGACAGGGGGCGAAAACATTCAGTACTTC. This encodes CASSSTGGENIQYF. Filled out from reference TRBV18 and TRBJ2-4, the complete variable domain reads NAGVMQNPRHLVRRRGQEARLRCSPMKGHSHVYWYRQLPEEGLKFMVYLQKENIIDESGMPKERFSAEFPKEGPSILRIQQVVRGDSAAYFCASSSTGGENIQYFGAGTRLSVL.

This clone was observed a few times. The CDR3 spells CASSSLGREGRNEQYF. Here the CDR3 DNA reads TGTGCCAGCAGCTCCTTAGGGCGGGAGGGCCGCAACGAGCAGTACTTC. The rearrangement joins TRBV9 to TRBJ2-7; 9 bases agree with TRBD2. The CDR3 is 16 amino acids. CDR1 is SGDLS, CDR2 YYNGEE, per germline. With 4 bases clipped from V and 5 bases from J, the junction kept 13 bases outside the gene matches.

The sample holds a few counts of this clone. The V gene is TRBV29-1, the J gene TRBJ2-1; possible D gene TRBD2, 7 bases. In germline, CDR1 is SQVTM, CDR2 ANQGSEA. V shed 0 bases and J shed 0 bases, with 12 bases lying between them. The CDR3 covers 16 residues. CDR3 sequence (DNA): TGCAGCGTTGAAGATCGGGGGGCGGGCTCCTACAATGAGCAGTTCTTC. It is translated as CSVEDRGAGSYNEQFF.

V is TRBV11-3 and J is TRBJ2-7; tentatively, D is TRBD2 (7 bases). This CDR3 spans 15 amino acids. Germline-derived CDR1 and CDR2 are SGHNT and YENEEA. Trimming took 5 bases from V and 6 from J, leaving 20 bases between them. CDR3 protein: CASSLRVGGGGEQYF. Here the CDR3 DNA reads TGTGCCAGCAGCCTCCGAGTGGGAGGGGGGGGCGAGCAGTACTTC. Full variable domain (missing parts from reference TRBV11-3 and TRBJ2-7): EAGVVQSPRYKIIEKKQPVAFWCNPISGHNTLYWYLQNLGQGPELLIRYENEEAVDDSQLPKDRFSAERLKGVDSTLKIQPAELGDSAVYLCASSLRVGGGGEQYFGPGTRLTVT.

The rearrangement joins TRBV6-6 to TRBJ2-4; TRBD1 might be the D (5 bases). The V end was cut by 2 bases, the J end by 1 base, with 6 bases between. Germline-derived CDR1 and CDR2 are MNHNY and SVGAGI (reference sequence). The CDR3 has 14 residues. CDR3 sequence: CASSYGAAKNIQYF. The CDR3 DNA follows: TGTGCCAGCAGTTACGGGGCTGCCAAAAACATTCAGTACTTC.

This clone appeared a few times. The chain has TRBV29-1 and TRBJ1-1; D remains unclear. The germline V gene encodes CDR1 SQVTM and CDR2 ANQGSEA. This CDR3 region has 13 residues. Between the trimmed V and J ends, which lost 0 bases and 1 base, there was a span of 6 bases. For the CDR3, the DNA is TGCAGCGTTGAAGATCCGGGGAACACTGAAGCTTTCTTT. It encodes CSVEDPGNTEAFF.

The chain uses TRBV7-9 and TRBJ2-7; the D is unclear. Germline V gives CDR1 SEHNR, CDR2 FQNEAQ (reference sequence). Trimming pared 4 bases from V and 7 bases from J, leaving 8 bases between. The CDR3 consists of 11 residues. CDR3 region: CASSSGPEQYF. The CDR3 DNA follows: TGTGCCAGCAGCTCTGGACCTGAGCAGTACTTC.

The CDR3: CASSLDAGQRGNTIYF. CDR3 sequence (DNA): TGTGCCAGCAGCCTAGACGCGGGACAGCGCGGAAACACCATATATTTT. J is TRBJ1-3 and V is TRBV9; 7 bases map to TRBD1. The CDR3 extends over 16 amino acids. The V segment lost 4 bases and the J segment 4 bases; nucleotides outside the gene matches: 11. The germline V gene encodes CDR1 SGDLS and CDR2 YYNGEE.

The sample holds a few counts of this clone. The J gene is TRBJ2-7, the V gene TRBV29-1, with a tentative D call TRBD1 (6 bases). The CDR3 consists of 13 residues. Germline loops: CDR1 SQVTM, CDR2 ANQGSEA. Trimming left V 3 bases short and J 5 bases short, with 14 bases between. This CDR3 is CSVESQGHNEQYF. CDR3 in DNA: TGCAGCGTTGAGTCTCAGGGGCACAACGAGCAGTACTTC.

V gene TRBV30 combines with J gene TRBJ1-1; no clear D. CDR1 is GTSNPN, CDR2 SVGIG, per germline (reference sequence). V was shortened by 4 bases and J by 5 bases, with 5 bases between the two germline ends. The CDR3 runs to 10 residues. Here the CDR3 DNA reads TGTGCCTGGATAAAAACTGAAGCTTTCTTT. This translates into CAWIKTEAFF.

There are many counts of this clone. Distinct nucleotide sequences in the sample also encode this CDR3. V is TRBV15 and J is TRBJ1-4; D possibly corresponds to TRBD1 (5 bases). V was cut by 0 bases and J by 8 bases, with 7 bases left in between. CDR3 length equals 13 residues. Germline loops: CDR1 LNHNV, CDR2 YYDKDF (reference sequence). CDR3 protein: CATSRDRGEKLFF. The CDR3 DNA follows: TGTGCCACCAGCAGAGATCGGGGGGAAAAACTGTTTTTT.

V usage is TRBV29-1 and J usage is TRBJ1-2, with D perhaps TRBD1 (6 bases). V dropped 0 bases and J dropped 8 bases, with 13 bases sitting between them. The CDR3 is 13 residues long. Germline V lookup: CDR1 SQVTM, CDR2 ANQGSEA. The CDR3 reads CSVEDLGGLGYTF. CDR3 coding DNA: TGCAGCGTTGAAGATCTTGGGGGGCTAGGCTACACCTTC. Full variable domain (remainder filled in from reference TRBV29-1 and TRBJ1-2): SAVISQKPSRDICQRGTSLTIQCQVDSQVTMMFWYRQQPGQSLTLIATANQGSEATYESGFVIDKFPISRPNLTFSTLTVSNMSPEDSSIYLCSVEDLGGLGYTFGSGTRLTVV.

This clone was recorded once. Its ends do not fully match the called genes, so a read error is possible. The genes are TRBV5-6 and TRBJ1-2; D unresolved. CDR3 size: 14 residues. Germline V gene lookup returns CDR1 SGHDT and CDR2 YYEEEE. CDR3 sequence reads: CASSLVAGRDGYTF. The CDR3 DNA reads TGTGCCAGCAGTTTGGTAGCCGGACGGGATGGCTACACCTTC. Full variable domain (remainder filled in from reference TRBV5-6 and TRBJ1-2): DAGVTQSPTHLIKTRGQQVTLRCSPKSGHDTVSWYQQALGQGPQFIFQYYEEEERQRGNFPDRFSGHQFPNYSSELNVNALLLGDSALYLCASSLVAGRDGYTFGSGTRLTVV.